This passage covers 2 T cell receptor beta chains from one sample sequenced in a study of OX40 agonist ivuxolimab in advanced cancers. TCRdb's table, derived via immunoSEQ multiplex PCR, lists solely in-frame clones and lacks some. The sample consists of about 70,000 clones, more than 85% of them appearing once. This specimen consisted of CD4+ or CD8+ T cells sorted from blood, obtained in a trial of the OX40 agonist ivuxolimab. These receptors were taken from an adult with an advanced solid tumor such as melanoma, head and neck, liver or kidney cancer.

The V and J genes are TRBV12-2 and TRBJ1-5; the D call in the table, TRBD1, was not verified against the DNA. TRBV12-2 is reported as a pseudogene. The CDR3 runs to 18 residues. In DNA, the CDR3 is TGTGCAAGTCGCCCCCTCCCGCAAGACGGACAGTTCAATCAGCCCCAGCATTTT. This encodes CASRPLPQDGQFNQPQHF.

In its sample, this clone was seen a few times. The gene calls are TRBV4-3 and TRBJ2-1; D may correspond to TRBD1 or TRBD2 (6 bases each). This CDR3 has 17 amino acids. The V gene lost 1 base and the J gene lost 7 bases, with 20 bases spanning the gap. Germline-derived CDR1 and CDR2 are LGHNA and YSLEER. CDR3 DNA sequence: TGCGCCAGCAGCCAAGTTATTATAGGGGGGCGGTGGAATGAGCAGTTCTTC. It translates to CASSQVIIGGRWNEQFF.